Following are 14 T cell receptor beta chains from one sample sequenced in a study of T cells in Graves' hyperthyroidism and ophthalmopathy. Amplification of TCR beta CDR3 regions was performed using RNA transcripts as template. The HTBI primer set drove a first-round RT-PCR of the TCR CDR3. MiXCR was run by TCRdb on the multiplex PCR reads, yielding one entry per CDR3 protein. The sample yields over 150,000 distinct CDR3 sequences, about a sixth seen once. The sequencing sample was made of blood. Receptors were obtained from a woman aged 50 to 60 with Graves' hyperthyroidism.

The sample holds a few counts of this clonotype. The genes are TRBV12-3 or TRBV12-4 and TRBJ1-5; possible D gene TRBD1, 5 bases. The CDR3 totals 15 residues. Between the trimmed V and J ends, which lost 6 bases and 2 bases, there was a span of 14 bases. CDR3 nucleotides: TGTGCCAGCAGCCCCCAGGACACACGCAATCAGCCCCAGCATTTT. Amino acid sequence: CASSPQDTRNQPQHF.

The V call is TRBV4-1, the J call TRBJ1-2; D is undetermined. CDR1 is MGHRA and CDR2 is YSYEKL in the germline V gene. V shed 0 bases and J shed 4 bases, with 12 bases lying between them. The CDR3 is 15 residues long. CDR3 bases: TGCGCCAGCAGCCAAGAACCGCAGGCAAGCTATGGCTACACCTTC. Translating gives CASSQEPQASYGYTF.

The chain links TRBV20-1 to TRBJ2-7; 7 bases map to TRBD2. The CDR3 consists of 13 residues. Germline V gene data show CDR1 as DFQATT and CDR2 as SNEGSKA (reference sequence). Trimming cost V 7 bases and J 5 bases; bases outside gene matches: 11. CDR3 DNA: TGCAGTGAGGCGAGCGGGATCTACAACGAGCAGTACTTC. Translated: CSEASGIYNEQYF.

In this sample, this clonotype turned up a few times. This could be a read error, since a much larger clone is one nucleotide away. CDR3 in DNA: TGTGCCTGGAGCAGCCGTAATGAGCAGTTCTTC. Its translation: CAWSSRNEQFF. V and J are TRBV30 and TRBJ2-1; the D is unclear. The CDR3 consists of 11 residues. V was trimmed by 3 bases and J by 7 bases, leaving 7 bases between them. CDR1 and CDR2 (germline): GTSNPN, SVGIG (reference sequence).

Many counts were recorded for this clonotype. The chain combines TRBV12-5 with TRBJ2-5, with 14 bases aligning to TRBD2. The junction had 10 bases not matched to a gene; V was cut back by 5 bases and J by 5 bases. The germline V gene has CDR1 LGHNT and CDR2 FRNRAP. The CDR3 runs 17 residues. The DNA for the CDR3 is TGTGCTAGTGGTCCGCCGGGACTAGCGGGAGTAGGGGAGACCCAGTACTTC. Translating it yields CASGPPGLAGVGETQYF.

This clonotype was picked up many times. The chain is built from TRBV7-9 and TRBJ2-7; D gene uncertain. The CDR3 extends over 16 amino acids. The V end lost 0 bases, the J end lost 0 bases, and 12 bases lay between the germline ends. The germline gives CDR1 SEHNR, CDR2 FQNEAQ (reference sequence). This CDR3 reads CASSLALPVSSYEQYF. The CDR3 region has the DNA TGTGCCAGCAGCTTAGCCCTTCCCGTGAGCTCCTACGAGCAGTACTTC.

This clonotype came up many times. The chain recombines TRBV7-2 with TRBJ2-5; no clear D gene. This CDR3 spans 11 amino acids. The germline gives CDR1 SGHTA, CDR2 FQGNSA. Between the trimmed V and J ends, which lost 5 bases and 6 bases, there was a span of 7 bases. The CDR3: CASSATKTQYF. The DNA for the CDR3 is TGTGCCAGCAGCGCCACTAAGACCCAGTACTTC.

CDR3 sequence reads: CASSPKLAGVAGELFF. The CDR3 DNA reads as TGTGCCAGCTCACCGAAACTAGCGGGAGTCGCCGGGGAGCTGTTTTTT. The chain links TRBV18 to TRBJ2-2, with 11 bases fitting TRBD2. Germline V lookup: CDR1 KGHSH, CDR2 LQKENI. Trimming removed 3 bases from V and 6 bases from J; junction bases left unmatched: 6. This CDR3 is built from 16 residues.

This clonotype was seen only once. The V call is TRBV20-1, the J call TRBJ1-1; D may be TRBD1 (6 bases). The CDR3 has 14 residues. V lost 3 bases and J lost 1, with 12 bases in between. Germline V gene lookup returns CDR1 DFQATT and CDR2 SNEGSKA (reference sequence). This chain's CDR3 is CSASSGDPNTEAFF. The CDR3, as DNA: TGCAGTGCTAGCTCAGGGGACCCGAACACTGAAGCTTTCTTT.

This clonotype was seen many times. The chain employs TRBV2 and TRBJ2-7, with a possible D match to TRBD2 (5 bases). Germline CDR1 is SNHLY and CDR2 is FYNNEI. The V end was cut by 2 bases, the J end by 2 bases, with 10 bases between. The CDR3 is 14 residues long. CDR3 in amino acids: CASSEIGKTYEQYF. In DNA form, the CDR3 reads TGTGCCAGCAGTGAAATCGGGAAAACCTACGAGCAGTACTTC.

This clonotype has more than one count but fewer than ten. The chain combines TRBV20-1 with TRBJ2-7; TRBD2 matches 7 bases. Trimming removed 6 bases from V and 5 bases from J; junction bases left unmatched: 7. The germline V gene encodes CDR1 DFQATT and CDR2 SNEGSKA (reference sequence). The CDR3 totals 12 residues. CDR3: CSALAAANEQYF. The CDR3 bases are TGCAGTGCCCTAGCGGCCGCTAACGAGCAGTACTTC.

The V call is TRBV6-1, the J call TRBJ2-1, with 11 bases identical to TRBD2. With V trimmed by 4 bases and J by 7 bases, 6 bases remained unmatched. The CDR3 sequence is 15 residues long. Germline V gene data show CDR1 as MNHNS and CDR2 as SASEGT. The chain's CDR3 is CASSGTSGRRNEQFF. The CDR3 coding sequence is TGTGCCAGCAGTGGAACTAGCGGGAGAAGGAATGAGCAGTTCTTC.

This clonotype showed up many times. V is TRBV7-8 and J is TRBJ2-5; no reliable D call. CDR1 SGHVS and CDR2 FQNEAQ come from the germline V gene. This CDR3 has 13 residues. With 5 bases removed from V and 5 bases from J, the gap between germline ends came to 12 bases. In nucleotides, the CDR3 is TGTGCCAGCAGCCCCCTAATAGGGGAGACCCAGTACTTC. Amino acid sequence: CASSPLIGETQYF.

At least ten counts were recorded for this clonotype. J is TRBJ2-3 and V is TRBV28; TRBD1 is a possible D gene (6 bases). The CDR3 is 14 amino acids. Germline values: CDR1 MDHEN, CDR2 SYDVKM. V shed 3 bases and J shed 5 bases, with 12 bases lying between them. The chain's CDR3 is CASSLTGGGDTQYF. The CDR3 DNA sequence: TGTGCCAGCAGTTTGACAGGTGGTGGAGATACGCAGTATTTT.